Listed below are T cell receptor beta chains from one sample, sequenced in a study of T cells in Graves' hyperthyroidism and ophthalmopathy. TCRdb ran MiXCR on the multiplex PCR reads and lists one entry per CDR3 protein. The table has roughly 500,000 distinct CDR3 sequences, 20% to 25% seen once; the top ten hold around 54%. The sequenced material came from blood. These TCRs come from a woman aged 70-85 years with Graves' ophthalmopathy. Each CDR3 is given with its conserved first and last residue. The D gene is left open where the match is weak. The listing skips clone size in some rows; elsewhere it reads once, few, many or a size class.

V: TRBV5-4
size: many
J: TRBJ2-4
D: TRBD1
DNA: TGTGCCAGCAGCCGGACAGGGGACGACATTCAGTACTTC
CDR3: CASSRTGDDIQYF

V: TRBV20-1
size: NA
J: TRBJ2-1
D: TRBD1
DNA: TGCAGTGTGCCGGGACAGGGGGACTACAATGAGCAGTTCTTC
CDR3: CSVPGQGDYNEQFF

V: TRBV20-1
size: few
J: TRBJ2-7
D: NA
DNA: TGCAGTGCCGAACCCTCGCGCGGGGCCTCCTACGAGCAGTACTTC
CDR3: CSAEPSRGASYEQYF

V: TRBV28
size: NA
J: TRBJ2-2
D: NA
DNA: TGCGCCAGCAGCCAAGACTCTGAGGTTGCCGGGGAGCTGTTTTTT
CDR3: CASSQDSEVAGELFF

V: TRBV3-1
size: few
J: TRBJ1-2
D: NA
DNA: TGTGCCAGCAGCATGGGCCAGTGGGGCTACACCTTC
CDR3: CASSMGQWGYTF

V: TRBV7-2
size: NA
J: TRBJ1-1
D: NA
DNA: TGTGCCAGCGGTCGGACTGTTATGAACACTGAAGCTTTCTTT
CDR3: CASGRTVMNTEAFF

V: TRBV5-1
size: many
J: TRBJ1-4
D: NA
DNA: TGCGCCAGCAGCTTGGCCCCAGCAGGGGCTAATGAAAAACTGTTTTTT
CDR3: CASSLAPAGANEKLFF

V: TRBV28
size: many
J: TRBJ2-5
D: NA
DNA: TGTGCCAGCAGTTTAAGCGGTGGATCGCAAGAGACCCAGTACTTC
CDR3: CASSLSGGSQETQYF

V: TRBV7-2
size: NA
J: TRBJ2-4
D: TRBD2
DNA: TGTGCCAGCAGCACGGGACTAGCGGGAGGGACCAAAAACATTCAGTACTTC
CDR3: CASSTGLAGGTKNIQYF

V: TRBV5-6
size: many
J: TRBJ1-5
D: TRBD1
DNA: TGTGCCAGCAGCTCCGGACAGGGATATCAGCCCCAGCATTTT
CDR3: CASSSGQGYQPQHF

V: TRBV3-1
size: few
J: TRBJ2-7
D: TRBD2
DNA: TGTGCCAGCAGCTGGCAAGGTATGGCGGGAGGATACGAGCAGTACTTC
CDR3: CASSWQGMAGGYEQYF

V: TRBV28
size: NA
J: TRBJ2-4
D: NA
DNA: TGTGCCAGCAGCCAGCAGGCGGCAAAAAACATTCAGTACTTC
CDR3: CASSQQAAKNIQYF

V: TRBV20-1
size: NA
J: TRBJ2-3
D: TRBD2
DNA: TGCAGTGCTACTAGCGGGTTTTATACGCAGTATTTT
CDR3: CSATSGFYTQYF

V: TRBV19
size: NA
J: TRBJ2-1
D: TRBD2
DNA: TGTGCCAGTAGTATACCCTCAGTTAGCGGGAGGTCTGAGCAGTTCTTC
CDR3: CASSIPSVSGRSEQFF

V: TRBV5-1
size: few
J: TRBJ1-2
D: NA
DNA: TGCGCCAGCAGCTTCCAGAGGGGGACCGGTGGCTACACCTTC
CDR3: CASSFQRGTGGYTF

V: TRBV14
size: NA
J: TRBJ2-1
D: TRBD1
DNA: TGTGCCAGCAGCCATCCCCCAGGGACAGGGGTCAATGAGCAGTTCTTC
CDR3: CASSHPPGTGVNEQFF

V: TRBV6-1
size: NA
J: TRBJ2-1
D: NA
DNA: TGTGCCAGCAGTGAGAAACTAGTGGGGCCTTCCTACAATGAGCAGTTCTTC
CDR3: CASSEKLVGPSYNEQFF

V: TRBV6-2/TRBV6-3
size: NA
J: TRBJ1-2
D: NA
DNA: TGTGCCAGCAGTTCTTTCTTCGGGGGCGAAGGCTACACCTTC
CDR3: CASSSFFGGEGYTF

V: TRBV20-1
size: NA
J: TRBJ2-1
D: NA
DNA: TGCAGTGCTAGTATAGGGGATGAGCAGTTCTTC
CDR3: CSASIGDEQFF

V: TRBV28
size: NA
J: TRBJ2-1
D: TRBD2
DNA: TGTGCCAGCAAACCTCTAGCGGGAGTTGTCGATGAGCAGTTCTTC
CDR3: CASKPLAGVVDEQFF

V: TRBV20-1
size: few
J: TRBJ1-1
D: NA
DNA: TGCAGTGCCCCCCCCGGAGGGGTCACTGAAGCTTTCTTT
CDR3: CSAPPGGVTEAFF

V: TRBV9
size: NA
J: TRBJ1-3
D: TRBD1
DNA: TGTGCCAGCAGCCCGACAGGGACTGGAAACACCATATATTTT
CDR3: CASSPTGTGNTIYF

V: TRBV20-1
size: few
J: TRBJ2-1
D: NA
DNA: TGCAGTGCACCAAAGTGGGGCGCTTTCAATGAGCAGTTCTTC
CDR3: CSAPKWGAFNEQFF

V: TRBV7-8
size: many
J: TRBJ2-5
D: TRBD2
DNA: TGTGCCAGCAGCTTAGAGGCGGGAGGGCCTCGAGAGACCCAGTACTTC
CDR3: CASSLEAGGPRETQYF

V: TRBV6-1
size: many
J: TRBJ2-7
D: TRBD2
DNA: TGTGCCAGCAGACCCGACGGGGGAGCGGGATACGAGCAGTACTTC
CDR3: CASRPDGGAGYEQYF

V: TRBV27
size: many
J: TRBJ2-1
D: TRBD2
DNA: TGTGCCAGCAGTTTGGGACTAGAACCCTACAATGAGCAGTTCTTC
CDR3: CASSLGLEPYNEQFF

V: TRBV27
size: many
J: TRBJ2-5
D: TRBD1
DNA: TGTGCCAGCAGTTTCCGGGGACAGAGAGAGACCCAGTACTTC
CDR3: CASSFRGQRETQYF

V: TRBV27
size: few
J: TRBJ1-1
D: NA
DNA: TGTGCCAGCAGGGCCAGGGCGGAGTGGGTGAACACTGAAGCTTTCTTT
CDR3: CASRARAEWVNTEAFF

V: TRBV3-1
size: few
J: TRBJ2-7
D: NA
DNA: TGTGCCAGCAGCCAACGGGATTACTTATACGAGCAGTACTTC
CDR3: CASSQRDYLYEQYF

V: TRBV4-1
size: NA
J: TRBJ1-4
D: NA
DNA: TGCGCCAGCAGCCAACTACGGGGAATTGGCGAAAAACTGTTTTTT
CDR3: CASSQLRGIGEKLFF

V: TRBV5-8
size: few
J: TRBJ1-4
D: TRBD1
DNA: TGTGCCAGCAGCCAGAGACAGGGGATAAATGAAAAACTGTTTTTT
CDR3: CASSQRQGINEKLFF

V: TRBV28
size: many
J: TRBJ2-5
D: NA
DNA: TGTGCCAGCAGTTCTGGGGGGGGGCCGGAGACCCAGTACTTC
CDR3: CASSSGGGPETQYF

V: TRBV6-2/TRBV6-3
size: few
J: TRBJ1-1
D: TRBD1
DNA: TGTGCCAGCAGAGCAGGGGGCGCTTCGGCTTTCTTT
CDR3: CASRAGGASAFF

V: TRBV7-3
size: many
J: TRBJ1-1
D: TRBD1
DNA: TGTGCCAGCAGCTCAGGGACAGGGAAAGCTTTCTTT
CDR3: CASSSGTGKAFF

V: TRBV30
size: NA
J: TRBJ1-5
D: NA
DNA: TGTGCCTGGAGTGCGGGAGATCAGCCCCAGCATTTT
CDR3: CAWSAGDQPQHF

V: TRBV6-2/TRBV6-3
size: NA
J: TRBJ2-3
D: TRBD1
DNA: TGTGCCAGCAGTTACGGTCGGACAGGGAAAGATACGCAGTATTTT
CDR3: CASSYGRTGKDTQYF

V: TRBV5-1
size: many
J: TRBJ2-3
D: TRBD2
DNA: TGCGCCAGCAGCTTGGACGCGGGAGGTTCCACAGATACGCAGTATTTT
CDR3: CASSLDAGGSTDTQYF

V: TRBV20-1
size: NA
J: TRBJ1-2
D: NA
DNA: TGCAGTGCTAGAGAGGGACGGACCTATGGCTACACCTTC
CDR3: CSAREGRTYGYTF

V: TRBV6-1
size: NA
J: TRBJ2-4
D: NA
DNA: TGTGCCAGCTCGGAGGGGCGAGCCAAAAACATTCAGTACTTC
CDR3: CASSEGRAKNIQYF

V: TRBV19
size: NA
J: TRBJ1-6
D: NA
DNA: TGTGCCACCAGGACGTTTTATGGCTCAGATAATTCACCCCTCCACTTT
CDR3: CATRTFYGSDNSPLHF

V: TRBV11-2
size: many
J: TRBJ1-1
D: TRBD1
DNA: TGTGCCAGCAGCGACAGGGACAGATTGAACACTGAAGCTTTCTTT
CDR3: CASSDRDRLNTEAFF

V: TRBV20-1
size: many
J: TRBJ2-3
D: TRBD2
DNA: TGCAGTGCTAGTAGCGGGGTCACCAGGAATACGCAGTATTTT
CDR3: CSASSGVTRNTQYF

V: TRBV2
size: NA
J: TRBJ2-2
D: TRBD1
DNA: TGTGCCAGCCGAATGACAGGGTTGGGGGAGCTGTTTTTT
CDR3: CASRMTGLGELFF

V: TRBV9
size: NA
J: TRBJ2-7
D: TRBD1
DNA: TGTGCCAGCAGCGTATCCACCCCGGGACAGGGGTCTCACGAGCAGTACTTC
CDR3: CASSVSTPGQGSHEQYF

V: TRBV6-2/TRBV6-3
size: NA
J: TRBJ2-1
D: TRBD1
DNA: TGTGCCAGCAGTTACGAGGGGACAGGGGATGAGCAGTTCTTC
CDR3: CASSYEGTGDEQFF

V: TRBV12-3/TRBV12-4
size: few
J: TRBJ2-2
D: NA
DNA: TGTGCCAGCAGCTCTCAAGTCGGGCCTTGGGGCACCGGGGAGCTGTTTTTT
CDR3: CASSSQVGPWGTGELFF

V: TRBV7-9
size: few
J: TRBJ2-2
D: NA
DNA: TGTGCCAGCAGTTTCCTAGTTTCCGGGGAGCTGTTTTTT
CDR3: CASSFLVSGELFF

V: TRBV30
size: many
J: TRBJ2-5
D: NA
DNA: TGTGCCTGGAGTGTCAGGGGGGGCGAGACCCAGTACTTC
CDR3: CAWSVRGGETQYF

V: TRBV20-1
size: many
J: TRBJ2-1
D: TRBD2
DNA: TGCAGTGCTAGACTGATAGCGGGAAGTCCGGACCCTGAGCAGTTCTTC
CDR3: CSARLIAGSPDPEQFF

V: TRBV2
size: few
J: TRBJ1-6
D: NA
DNA: TGTGCCAGCAGCTGGACAGATTCACCCCTCCACTTT
CDR3: CASSWTDSPLHF

V: TRBV7-9
size: many
J: TRBJ2-5
D: NA
DNA: TGTGCCAGCAGCCCAACGGGGAGAGTAACGGAGACCCAGTACTTC
CDR3: CASSPTGRVTETQYF

V: TRBV11-3
size: few
J: TRBJ2-7
D: TRBD2
DNA: TGTGCCAGCAGCTCGGGACTAGCGGGAGGAGTCTACGAGCAGTACTTC
CDR3: CASSSGLAGGVYEQYF

V: TRBV24-1
size: few
J: TRBJ2-1
D: TRBD2
DNA: TGTGCCACCAGTGATCCGGGACTAGCGGGAACCAATGAGCAGTTCTTC
CDR3: CATSDPGLAGTNEQFF

V: TRBV12-3/TRBV12-4
size: few
J: TRBJ2-7
D: NA
DNA: TGTGCCAGCAGTACAAAATCCGGGACCCGCTACGAGCAGTACTTC
CDR3: CASSTKSGTRYEQYF

V: TRBV19
size: NA
J: TRBJ2-7
D: NA
DNA: TGTGCCAGTAGTATCCCAGGCCTCTCCTACGAGCAGTACTTC
CDR3: CASSIPGLSYEQYF

V: TRBV3-1
size: many
J: TRBJ1-2
D: NA
DNA: TGTGCCAGCAGCCAAGTACAGGCGATCTACACCTTC
CDR3: CASSQVQAIYTF

V: TRBV24-1
size: NA
J: TRBJ2-7
D: TRBD1
DNA: TGTGCCACCAGTGAGGCCGGGACAGGGGGCGAGCAGTACTTC
CDR3: CATSEAGTGGEQYF

V: TRBV27
size: NA
J: TRBJ2-5
D: NA
DNA: TGTGCCAGCAGCCCCACAGGGTCGGAGACCCAGTACTTC
CDR3: CASSPTGSETQYF

V: TRBV20-1
size: few
J: TRBJ1-6
D: NA
DNA: TGCAGTGCTAAGGTCTCCTTAAATTCACCCCTCCACTTT
CDR3: CSAKVSLNSPLHF

V: TRBV19
size: NA
J: TRBJ2-2
D: TRBD1
DNA: TGTGCCAGTAGTATAAGGGGTCAGGGGGCTACCACCGGGGAGCTGTTTTTT
CDR3: CASSIRGQGATTGELFF